One and the same sample provided the 27 T cell receptor beta chains below, sequenced in a study. TCRdb analysed the 5' RACE reads with MiXCR anew, one entry per CDR3 protein. Here the sample spans 25,000 to 35,000 distinct CDR3 sequences, around 24% being singletons. Sequenced sample: memory CD4+ T cells sorted from blood. This sample's subset: memory CD4+ T cells, CD4+CD45RO+CD25-. The origin of the receptors is a female donor with breast cancer.

Notes on this clonotype: An end of the junction does not agree with germline; a read error may underlie this. This chain uses TRBV25-1 with TRBJ2-3, with 10 positions matching TRBD2. Germline CDR1 and CDR2: MGHDK and SYGVNS. The CDR3 contains 15 residues. The CDR3 DNA follows: TGTGCCGGCAGTGAAGCGGGAGGGCGGGGAGATACGCAGTATTTT. Protein sequence: CAGSEAGGRGDTQYF.

This clonotype was seen only a few times. Given a much more abundant clone one base away, this may be a read error. This sequence joins TRBV20-1 and TRBJ1-4; 7 nucleotides agree with TRBD1. Germline V CDR1 and CDR2: DFQATT, SNEGSKA (reference sequence). This CDR3 is 15 amino acids long. CDR3 bases: TGCAGTACTAGCTTTCAGACAGGGAGAAATGAAAAACTGTTTTTT. Translated, it gives CSTSFQTGRNEKLFF.

The chain combines TRBV18 with TRBJ2-3, with a possible D match to TRBD2 (5 bases). In germline, CDR1 is KGHSH, CDR2 LQKENI. Trimming took 2 bases from V and 4 from J, leaving 13 bases between them. The CDR3 has 15 amino acids. The CDR3 sequence: CASSPSVGVADTQYF. The CDR3 DNA sequence: TGTGCCAGCTCACCATCAGTGGGAGTTGCAGATACGCAGTATTTT.

This clonotype was observed a few times. The chain links TRBV6-2 or TRBV6-3 to TRBJ2-1, with D perhaps matching TRBD2 (7 bases). V was cut by 5 bases and J by 0 bases, with 17 bases left in between. The CDR3 is made up of 17 amino acids. The germline gives CDR1 MNHEY, CDR2 SVGEGT. This CDR3 is CASSPTEGGSSYNEQFF. The CDR3, as DNA: TGTGCCAGCAGTCCCACAGAGGGGGGGAGCTCCTACAATGAGCAGTTCTTC.

The V and J genes are TRBV5-6 and TRBJ2-7, with a tentative D call TRBD1 (6 bases). V was trimmed by 1 base and J by 2 bases, leaving 10 bases between them. CDR1 SGHDT and CDR2 YYEEEE come from the germline V gene. CDR3 length: 14 amino acids. CDR3 residues: CASSLWQGPYEQYF. The CDR3 DNA sequence: TGTGCCAGCAGCTTGTGGCAGGGGCCCTACGAGCAGTACTTC. Variable domain in full (rest from reference TRBV5-6 and TRBJ2-7): DAGVTQSPTHLIKTRGQQVTLRCSPKSGHDTVSWYQQALGQGPQFIFQYYEEEERQRGNFPDRFSGHQFPNYSSELNVNALLLGDSALYLCASSLWQGPYEQYFGPGTRLTVT.

This clonotype appeared a few times. The V gene is TRBV7-2, the J gene TRBJ2-1; 8 nucleotides line up with TRBD2. Germline CDR1 reads SGHTA; CDR2 reads FQGNSA. This CDR3 comprises 17 residues. With V trimmed by 1 base and J by 1 base, 6 bases remained unmatched. The CDR3 region is CASSLGPGGASYNEQFF. The CDR3 coding sequence is TGTGCCAGCAGCTTAGGGCCGGGAGGGGCGTCCTACAATGAGCAGTTCTTC.

The sample holds a few counts of this clonotype. The chain recombines TRBV7-9 with TRBJ2-7; 11 positions agree with TRBD2. The CDR3 extends over 15 amino acids. Germline trimming cut 6 bases from V and 4 bases from J; bases unmatched to any gene: 8. CDR1 SEHNR and CDR2 FQNEAQ come from the germline V gene (reference sequence). The CDR3 is CASRPGLAEDYEQYF. Written as DNA, the CDR3 is TGTGCCAGCAGACCGGGACTAGCGGAAGATTACGAGCAGTACTTC.

This clonotype was detected a few times. The CDR3 sequence: CASSQAEWRQFF. CDR3 bases: TGTGCCAGCAGCCAAGCGGAATGGAGGCAGTTCTTC. The V call is TRBV3-1, the J call TRBJ2-1; D unclear. This CDR3 has 12 amino acids. The V gene lost 1 base and the J gene lost 12 bases, with 10 bases spanning the gap. Germline V gene data show CDR1 as LGHDT and CDR2 as YNNKEL (reference sequence).

The CDR3 sequence is CASSVADINTGELFF. The CDR3 DNA is TGTGCCAGCAGCGTAGCGGACATCAACACCGGGGAGCTGTTTTTT. The genes are TRBV9 and TRBJ2-2, with a weak D call TRBD1 (5 bases). CDR3 size: 15 residues. V lost 0 bases to trimming and J lost 2 bases, with 8 bases between them. In germline, CDR1 is SGDLS, CDR2 YYNGEE.

This clonotype was detected a few times. V usage is TRBV27 and J usage is TRBJ2-7; 10 positions agree with TRBD2. Germline V lookup: CDR1 MNHEY, CDR2 SMNVEV (reference sequence). V was clipped by 7 bases and J by 5 bases; unmatched bases: 11. The CDR3 runs to 15 residues. The CDR3 reads CASKPLAGLEDEQYF. The CDR3 DNA sequence: TGTGCCAGCAAGCCACTAGCGGGACTGGAGGACGAGCAGTACTTC.

By sample share, this clonotype is medium-sized. This chain connects TRBV6-2 or TRBV6-3 to TRBJ2-7; D may be TRBD1 (5 bases). Germline lookup yields CDR1 MNHEY and CDR2 SVGEGT. The CDR3 loop spans 13 amino acids. The V end was cut by 6 bases, the J end by 2 bases, with 11 bases between. CDR3 coding DNA: TGTGCCAGCAGCCAAGGGGTTGCCTACGAGCAGTACTTC. Translated: CASSQGVAYEQYF.

This clonotype was counted ten times or more. The rearrangement links TRBV28 to TRBJ2-7; weak D call: TRBD1 (6 bases). Trimming stripped 3 bases from V and 2 bases from J, with 8 bases between. Looked up from germline, CDR1 is MDHEN and CDR2 is SYDVKM. CDR3 length: 13 residues. This CDR3 is CASSFGGPYEQYF. CDR3 coding DNA: TGTGCCAGCAGTTTTGGGGGCCCCTACGAGCAGTACTTC.

The chain combines TRBV28 with TRBJ2-7; 7 bases match TRBD1. CDR1 is MDHEN, CDR2 SYDVKM, per germline. V lost 4 bases and J lost 2; bases outside the gene matches: 5. The CDR3 runs to 14 residues. DNA for the CDR3: TGTGCCAGCAGTTCGGGGACAGCGACCTACGAGCAGTACTTC. Its translation: CASSSGTATYEQYF.

The chain is built from TRBV20-1 and TRBJ1-5; D may be TRBD1 (5 bases). The germline V gene has CDR1 DFQATT and CDR2 SNEGSKA (reference sequence). The CDR3 contains 15 residues. Here the CDR3 DNA reads TGCAGAAAGGGACCCCCAGGGAGAAGGAATCAGCCCCAGCATTTT. Protein sequence: CRKGPPGRRNQPQHF.

This clonotype was observed a single time. A much larger clone differs by one base, so this may be a read error. The chain carries TRBV9 and TRBJ1-2, with D possibly TRBD1 on 6 matching bases. The CDR3 totals 14 residues. The germline V gene encodes CDR1 SGDLS and CDR2 YYNGEE. The V and J ends lost 6 bases and 5 bases respectively, with 17 bases between them. The CDR3 nucleotides are TGTGCCAGCACCACAGGGTCGGGGATTTATGGCTACACCTTC. This sequence encodes CASTTGSGIYGYTF.

V and J are TRBV7-8 and TRBJ2-5, with 9 bases lining up with TRBD1. This CDR3 is 17 amino acids long. The germline CDR1 and CDR2 sequences are SGHVS and FQNEAQ. Trimming at V came to 5 bases and at J to 2 bases, leaving 12 bases not matched to a gene. The CDR3 reads CASSRPRQGEEQETQYF. The DNA for the CDR3 is TGTGCCAGCAGCCGACCCCGACAGGGGGAAGAGCAAGAGACCCAGTACTTC.

This clonotype turned up a few times. The chain couples TRBV5-1 to TRBJ2-7; 14 nucleotides align to TRBD2. V lost 4 bases and J lost 5; bases outside the gene matches: 17. CDR1 is SGHRS, CDR2 YFSETQ, per germline. The CDR3 is 19 amino acids. CDR3 in amino acids: CASSPGLAGGVAAGHEQYF. The CDR3 DNA reads TGCGCCAGCAGCCCTGGACTAGCGGGAGGAGTGGCAGCTGGGCACGAGCAGTACTTC.

The table lists this clonotype with many counts. This chain uses TRBV9 with TRBJ2-7, with D possibly being TRBD2 (6 bases). The germline V and J ends were trimmed by 0 bases and 7 bases, with 17 bases remaining between them. The CDR3 is 15 amino acids. CDR1 and CDR2 from the germline V gene are SGDLS and YYNGEE. The CDR3 protein is CASSVELSGWEEQYF. CDR3 sequence (DNA): TGTGCCAGCAGCGTAGAGTTGAGCGGGTGGGAGGAGCAGTACTTC.

In this sample, this clonotype turned up many times. J is TRBJ1-5 and V is TRBV28; 8 bases match TRBD1. Germline CDR1 MDHEN, CDR2 SYDVKM. Trimming cost V 5 bases and J 3 bases; bases outside gene matches: 12. The CDR3 is 17 residues long. The CDR3 DNA follows: TGTGCCAGCAGTCTCGGGCGGACAGGGTTGCACAATCAGCCCCAGCATTTT. Protein product: CASSLGRTGLHNQPQHF.

The chain joins TRBV7-9 to TRBJ2-1; 10 nucleotides agree with TRBD1. The germline V gene has CDR1 SEHNR and CDR2 FQNEAQ (reference sequence). The CDR3 consists of 16 residues. The J segment lost 2 bases and the V segment lost 4 bases, leaving 5 bases of the junction unmatched. The CDR3 bases are TGTGCCAGCAGCTCCCTAGGACAGGGGGCCTACAATGAGCAGTTCTTC. This sequence encodes CASSSLGQGAYNEQFF.

Note on this clonotype: One junction end does not reproduce the germline sequence, and a read error may be involved. The chain uses TRBV4-1 and TRBJ2-7; D remains unclear. The CDR3 is 13 residues long. From germline, CDR1 is MGHRA and CDR2 YSYEKL. DNA for the CDR3: TGCGCCAGCAGCCAAGAGGGTCCCTACGAGCAGAACTTC. The encoded protein is CASSQEGPYEQNF.

This clonotype has more than one count but fewer than ten. V usage is TRBV20-1 and J usage is TRBJ2-1; D may be TRBD1 (6 bases). The CDR3 length is 17 residues. CDR1 is DFQATT and CDR2 is SNEGSKA in the germline V gene (reference sequence). Trimming shortened V by 1 base and J by 4 bases, and 20 bases separated the two germline ends. The CDR3 DNA is TGCAGTGCTAGAGCTCCAGCGTGGACAGCGCCTTACAATGAGCAGTTCTTC. Its translation is CSARAPAWTAPYNEQFF.

In regard to this clonotype: A much more abundant neighbour one base away suggests this may be a read error. The CDR3 here is CASGYVRTSGQETQYF. The CDR3 DNA sequence: TGTGCCAGCGGTTACGTCAGGACTAGCGGCCAAGAGACCCAGTACTTC. The V and J genes are TRBV6-5 and TRBJ2-5; 10 nucleotides match TRBD2. CDR3 length: 16 amino acids. Germline values: CDR1 MNHEY, CDR2 SVGAGI.

With respect to this clonotype: A read error is possible here, since a much larger clone lies one base away. The genes are TRBV12-3 or TRBV12-4 and TRBJ1-1; D ambiguous. The CDR3 loop spans 10 amino acids. Trimming took 5 bases from V and 7 from J, leaving 5 bases between them. CDR3 residues: CASSVREAFF. CDR3 nucleotide sequence: TGTGCCAGCAGTGTACGTGAAGCTTTCTTT.

This chain's CDR3 is CASSQGVARGTDTQYF. The CDR3, as DNA: TGTGCCAGCAGCCAAGGAGTGGCCCGAGGGACAGATACGCAGTATTTT. The chain recombines TRBV3-1 with TRBJ2-3, with a possible D match to TRBD2 (5 bases). CDR3 size: 16 residues. Germline CDR1 is LGHDT and CDR2 is YNNKEL (reference sequence). The V gene lost 1 base and the J gene lost 3 bases, with 14 bases spanning the gap.

The J gene is TRBJ1-1, the V gene TRBV7-7, with D possibly being TRBD1 (5 bases). The CDR3 contains 13 residues. Germline loops: CDR1 SSHAT, CDR2 FNYEAQ (reference sequence). CDR3 loop: CTSSYRRNTEAFF. The CDR3 DNA is TGTACTAGCAGCTACAGGAGGAACACTGAAGCTTTCTTT.

About this clonotype: The final CDR3 position lacks the conserved phenylalanine or tryptophan, pointing to a likely read error. The CDR3 DNA follows: TGTGCCAGCAGCCGCCCCCGTCCCGATACACAGTATTAT. Its protein is CASSRPRPDTQYY. This chain connects TRBV7-9 to TRBJ2-3; D unresolved. Germline-derived CDR1 and CDR2 are SEHNR and FQNEAQ (reference sequence). This CDR3 is built from 13 residues.